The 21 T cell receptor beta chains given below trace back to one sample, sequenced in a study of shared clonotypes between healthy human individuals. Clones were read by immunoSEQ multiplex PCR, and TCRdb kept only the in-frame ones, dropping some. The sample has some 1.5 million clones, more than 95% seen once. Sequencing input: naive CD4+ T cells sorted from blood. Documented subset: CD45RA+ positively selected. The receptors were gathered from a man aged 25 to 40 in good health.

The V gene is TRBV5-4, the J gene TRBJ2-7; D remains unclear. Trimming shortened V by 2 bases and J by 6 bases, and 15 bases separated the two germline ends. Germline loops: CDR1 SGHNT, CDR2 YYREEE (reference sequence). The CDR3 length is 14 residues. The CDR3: CASSLLDNPLEQYF. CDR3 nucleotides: TGTGCCAGCAGCTTACTCGACAACCCTCTCGAGCAGTACTTC.

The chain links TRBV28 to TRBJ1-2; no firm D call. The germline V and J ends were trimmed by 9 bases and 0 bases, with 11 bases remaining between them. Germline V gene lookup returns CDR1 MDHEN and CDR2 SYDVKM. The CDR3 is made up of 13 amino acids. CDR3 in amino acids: CASKEVPNYGYTF. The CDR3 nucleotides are TGTGCCAGTAAGGAAGTACCTAACTATGGCTACACCTTC.

Here the CDR3 reads CASSLFSLDWTGGGTDTQYF. In DNA, the CDR3 is TGTGCCAGCAGTTTATTTAGTCTCGACTGGACAGGGGGCGGAACAGATACGCAGTATTTT. The V and J genes are TRBV27 and TRBJ2-3; TRBD1 aligns across 11 bases. The CDR3 spans 20 residues. V lost 1 base and J lost 3; bases outside the gene matches: 15. Looked up from germline, CDR1 is MNHEY and CDR2 is SMNVEV (reference sequence).

Here the CDR3 reads CASNRQPATNEKLFF. DNA for the CDR3: TGTGCCAGCAATAGACAGCCTGCAACTAATGAAAAACTGTTTTTT. The chain is built from TRBV19 and TRBJ1-4; TRBD1 is a possible D gene (5 bases). Germline assignment: CDR1 LNHDA and CDR2 SQIVND (reference sequence). The CDR3 consists of 15 residues. V dropped 9 bases and J dropped 0 bases, with 14 bases sitting between them.

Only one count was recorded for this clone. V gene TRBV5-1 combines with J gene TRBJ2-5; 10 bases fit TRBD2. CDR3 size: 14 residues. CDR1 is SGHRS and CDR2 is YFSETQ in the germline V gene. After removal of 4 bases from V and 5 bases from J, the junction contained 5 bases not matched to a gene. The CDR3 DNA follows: TGCGCCAGCAGCGGTAGCGGGAGGTGGGAGACCCAGTACTTC. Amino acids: CASSGSGRWETQYF.

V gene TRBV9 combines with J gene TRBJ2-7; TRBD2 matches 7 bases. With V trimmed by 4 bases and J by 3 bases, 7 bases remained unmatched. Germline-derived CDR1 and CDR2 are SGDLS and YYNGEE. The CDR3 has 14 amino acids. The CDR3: CASSPRDYYYEQYF. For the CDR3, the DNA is TGTGCCAGCAGCCCCCGGGACTACTACTACGAGCAGTACTTC.

DNA for the CDR3: TGTGCCAGCTCACCACTCGGCGGAGGGATGCACATGGACGAGCAGTACTTC. Encoded protein: CASSPLGGGMHMDEQYF. This sequence joins TRBV18 and TRBJ2-7, with D possibly matching TRBD2 (6 bases). In germline, CDR1 is KGHSH, CDR2 LQKENI. CDR3 length equals 17 residues. Between the trimmed V and J ends, which lost 1 base and 5 bases, there was a span of 21 bases.

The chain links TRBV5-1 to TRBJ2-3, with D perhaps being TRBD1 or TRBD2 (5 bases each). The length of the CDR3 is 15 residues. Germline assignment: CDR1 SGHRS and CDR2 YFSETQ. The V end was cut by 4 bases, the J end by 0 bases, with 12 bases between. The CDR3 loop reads CASSPGTASTDTQYF. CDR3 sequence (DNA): TGCGCCAGCAGCCCCGGGACGGCTAGCACAGATACGCAGTATTTT.

CDR3 nucleotide sequence: TGCGCCAGCAGCGGAGGACTAGCGGGAGTATCTGAGCAGTTCTTC. Translating it yields CASSGGLAGVSEQFF. The V and J genes are TRBV5-1 and TRBJ2-1; 13 nucleotides match TRBD2. CDR1 and CDR2 from the germline V gene are SGHRS and YFSETQ. J gave up 9 bases and V 4 bases, and 7 bases lay outside the gene matches. The CDR3 loop spans 15 amino acids.

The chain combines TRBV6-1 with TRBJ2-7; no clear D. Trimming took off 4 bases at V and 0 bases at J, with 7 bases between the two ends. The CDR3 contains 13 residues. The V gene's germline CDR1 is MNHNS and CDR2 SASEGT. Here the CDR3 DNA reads TGTGCCAGCAGTGTTCAGAGCTCCTACGAGCAGTACTTC. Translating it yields CASSVQSSYEQYF.

The CDR3 bases are TGTGCCAGTAGTACGTCGGGACAAAAGAACACCATATATTTT. Translated: CASSTSGQKNTIYF. The V and J genes are TRBV19 and TRBJ1-3, with a weak D call TRBD1 (6 bases). Germline V CDR1 and CDR2: LNHDA, SQIVND (reference sequence). CDR3 length: 14 amino acids. Trimming took 4 bases from V and 7 from J, leaving 14 bases between them.

CDR3 DNA: TGTGCCAGCAGCTGGACAGGGGGCTACTACGAGCAGTACTTC. Translated, it gives CASSWTGGYYEQYF. The chain is built from TRBV7-2 and TRBJ2-7, with 11 bases lining up with TRBD1. There are 14 residues in the CDR3. With V trimmed by 4 bases and J by 3 bases, 2 bases remained unmatched. Germline V gene sequence: CDR1 SGHTA, CDR2 FQGNSA.

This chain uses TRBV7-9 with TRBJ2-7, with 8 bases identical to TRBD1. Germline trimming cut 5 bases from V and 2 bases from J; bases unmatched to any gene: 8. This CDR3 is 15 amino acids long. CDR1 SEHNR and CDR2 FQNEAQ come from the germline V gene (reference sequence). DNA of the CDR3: TGTGCCAGCAGCACCCTCGGGACAGGCCCCTACGAGCAGTACTTC. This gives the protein CASSTLGTGPYEQYF.

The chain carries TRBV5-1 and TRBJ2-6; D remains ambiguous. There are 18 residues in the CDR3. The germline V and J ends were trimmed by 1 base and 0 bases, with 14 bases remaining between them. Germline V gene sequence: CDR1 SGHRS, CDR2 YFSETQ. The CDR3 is CASSLHQARISGANVLTF. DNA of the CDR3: TGCGCCAGCAGCTTGCATCAGGCAAGAATCTCTGGGGCCAACGTCCTGACTTTC.

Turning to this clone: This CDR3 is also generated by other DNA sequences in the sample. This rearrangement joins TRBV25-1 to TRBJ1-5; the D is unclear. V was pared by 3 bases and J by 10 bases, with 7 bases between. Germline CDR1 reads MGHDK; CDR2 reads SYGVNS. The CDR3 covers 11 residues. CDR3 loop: CASSEGGPQHF. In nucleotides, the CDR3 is TGTGCCAGCAGTGAGGGAGGACCCCAGCATTTT.

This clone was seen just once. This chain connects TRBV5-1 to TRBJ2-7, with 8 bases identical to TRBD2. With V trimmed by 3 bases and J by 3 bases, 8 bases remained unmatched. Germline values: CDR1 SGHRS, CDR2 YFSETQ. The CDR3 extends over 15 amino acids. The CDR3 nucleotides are TGCGCCAGCAGCTACGAACTAGCGGAGTACTACGAGCAGTACTTC. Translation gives CASSYELAEYYEQYF.

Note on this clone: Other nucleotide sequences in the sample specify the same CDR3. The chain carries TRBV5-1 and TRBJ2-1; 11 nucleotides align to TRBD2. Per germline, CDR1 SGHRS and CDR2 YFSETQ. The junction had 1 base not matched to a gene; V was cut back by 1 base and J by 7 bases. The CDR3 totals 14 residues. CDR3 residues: CASSLLAGGNEQFF. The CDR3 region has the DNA TGCGCCAGCAGCTTGCTAGCGGGAGGAAATGAGCAGTTCTTC.

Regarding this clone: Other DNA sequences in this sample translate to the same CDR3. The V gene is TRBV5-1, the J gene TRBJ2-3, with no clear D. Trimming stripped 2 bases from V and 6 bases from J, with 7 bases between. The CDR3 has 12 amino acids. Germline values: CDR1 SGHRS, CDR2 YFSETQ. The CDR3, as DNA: TGCGCCAGCAGCTTTCGGGCGGATACGCAGTATTTT. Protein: CASSFRADTQYF. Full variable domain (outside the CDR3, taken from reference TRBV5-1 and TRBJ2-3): KAGVTQTPRYLIKTRGQQVTLSCSPISGHRSVSWYQQTPGQGLQFLFEYFSETQRNKGNFPGRFSGRQFSNSRSEMNVSTLELGDSALYLCASSFRADTQYFGPGTRLTVL.

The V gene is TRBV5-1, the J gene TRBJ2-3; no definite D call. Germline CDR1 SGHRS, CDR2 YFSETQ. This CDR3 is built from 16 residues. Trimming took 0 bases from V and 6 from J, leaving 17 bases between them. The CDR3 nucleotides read TGCGCCAGCAGCTTGGCTCCCCTCGGATCGGCGGATACGCAGTATTTT. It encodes CASSLAPLGSADTQYF.

The CDR3 region is CASSPTSDRQYGYTF. CDR3 nucleotides: TGTGCCAGCTCACCGACCTCCGACAGGCAATATGGCTACACCTTC. The chain carries TRBV18 and TRBJ1-2, with D tentatively TRBD1 (6 bases). In germline, CDR1 is KGHSH, CDR2 LQKENI. V lost 3 bases, J lost 5 bases, and 16 bases lay in between. This CDR3 contains 15 residues.

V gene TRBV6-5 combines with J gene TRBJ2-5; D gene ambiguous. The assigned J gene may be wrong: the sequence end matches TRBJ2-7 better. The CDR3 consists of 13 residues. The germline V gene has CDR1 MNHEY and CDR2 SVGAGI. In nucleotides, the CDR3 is TGTGCCAGCAGTTATCTCGACAACTACGAGCAGTACTTC. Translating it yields CASSYLDNYEQYF.